The 10 T cell receptor beta chains below come from one sample, sequenced in a study of Ad26.COV2.S vaccination and SARS-CoV-2 variants. Treatment here: approximately 18 received Ad26.COV2.S at low or high dose, single or two shots; roughly five received placebo; per-sample allocation not given. Each sample was drawn 63 days after the first injection (of vaccine or placebo). Clones were read by immunoSEQ multiplex PCR, and TCRdb kept only the in-frame ones, dropping some. The sample includes more than 400,000 clones, 92% of them seen just once. Specimen: peripheral blood, collected in a trial of Ad26.COV2.S vaccine versus placebo. The origin of the receptors is a person between 18 and 59 years old who received the Ad26.COV2.S COVID-19 vaccine or a placebo.

This sequence joins TRBV28 and TRBJ2-3, with 12 bases fitting TRBD2. The trim removed 5 bases at V and 1 base at J, leaving 4 bases unmatched. Germline V gene sequence: CDR1 MDHEN, CDR2 SYDVKM. The CDR3 totals 16 residues. The chain's CDR3 is CASSQPSGGGTDTQYF. The CDR3, as DNA: TGTGCCAGCAGTCAGCCTAGCGGGGGGGGCACAGATACGCAGTATTTT. Full variable domain (outside the CDR3, taken from reference TRBV28 and TRBJ2-3): DVKVTQSSRYLVKRTGEKVFLECVQDMDHENMFWYRQDPGLGLRLIYFSYDVKMKEKGDIPEGYSVSREKKERFSLILESASTNQTSMYLCASSQPSGGGTDTQYFGPGTRLTVL.

The V gene is TRBV7-9, the J gene TRBJ2-7, with D possibly being TRBD1 or TRBD2 (5 bases each). V lost 1 base and J lost 0, with 16 bases in between. The CDR3 has 17 residues. Germline V gene sequence: CDR1 SEHNR, CDR2 FQNEAQ (reference sequence). CDR3 nucleotide sequence: TGTGCCAGCAGCTTAGTAAGCCAACGGGACGGCTCCTACGAGCAGTACTTC. Translated, it gives CASSLVSQRDGSYEQYF.

The CDR3 sequence: CASGFFSFDTQYF. For the CDR3, the DNA is TGTGCTAGTGGTTTTTTTTCTTTCGATACGCAGTATTTT. This chain joins TRBV12-5 and TRBJ2-3; D gene ambiguous. Germline V gives CDR1 LGHNT, CDR2 FRNRAP. The V and J ends lost 3 bases and 6 bases respectively, with 10 bases between them. This CDR3 comprises 13 residues.

V and J are TRBV9 and TRBJ1-4; 7 bases agree with TRBD1. The CDR3 is made up of 16 amino acids. From germline, CDR1 is SGDLS and CDR2 YYNGEE. V lost 2 bases and J lost 4; bases outside the gene matches: 8. This CDR3 reads CASSVDPGQSNEKLFF. The DNA for the CDR3 is TGTGCCAGCAGCGTGGACCCGGGACAGAGTAATGAAAAACTGTTTTTT.

The chain combines TRBV15 with TRBJ2-3, with no clear D. Looked up from germline, CDR1 is LNHNV and CDR2 is YYDKDF (reference sequence). The CDR3 contains 14 residues. With 4 bases removed from V and 2 bases from J, the gap between germline ends came to 10 bases. The CDR3 DNA is TGTGCCACCAGCAACGTGGGGTCCACAGATACGCAGTATTTT. It encodes CATSNVGSTDTQYF.

The genes are TRBV27 and TRBJ1-6, with D maybe TRBD1 (6 bases). The CDR3 contains 15 residues. Trimming removed 5 bases from V and 10 bases from J, with 18 bases in between. The germline CDR1 and CDR2 sequences are MNHEY and SMNVEV (reference sequence). The CDR3 DNA follows: TGTGCCAGCAGTCACACAGGGAAGGCTAAATCACCCCTCCACTTT. Its translation is CASSHTGKAKSPLHF.

A note on this clone: At the DNA level, this CDR3 is encoded by other sequences in the same sample as well. This chain connects TRBV14 to TRBJ2-1; 9 nucleotides agree with TRBD1. After removal of 3 bases from V and 3 bases from J, the junction contained 3 bases not matched to a gene. Germline V gene data show CDR1 as SGHDN and CDR2 as FVKESK. The CDR3 spans 15 residues. The CDR3 sequence is CASSHRDRVYNEQFF. CDR3 sequence (DNA): TGTGCCAGCAGCCACCGGGACAGGGTCTACAATGAGCAGTTCTTC.

The rearrangement joins TRBV28 to TRBJ2-7, with 8 bases fitting TRBD1. Germline CDR1 reads MDHEN; CDR2 reads SYDVKM. Losses at the gene ends were 9 bases for V and 1 base for J; bases not matched to a gene: 5. CDR3 length: 13 residues. The CDR3 is CASVTGVSYEQYF. As DNA, the CDR3 is TGTGCCAGTGTGACAGGGGTATCCTACGAGCAGTACTTC.

The rearrangement uses TRBV6-5 and TRBJ2-1; perhaps TRBD1 as D (6 bases). CDR3 length: 14 residues. The V and J ends lost 5 bases and 5 bases respectively, with 13 bases between them. Germline CDR1 is MNHEY and CDR2 is SVGAGI. This CDR3 is CASSPTGYHNEQFF. DNA for the CDR3: TGTGCCAGCAGTCCCACAGGGTACCACAATGAGCAGTTCTTC.

This rearrangement joins TRBV28 to TRBJ1-3; 7 nucleotides agree with TRBD1. Germline V gene data show CDR1 as MDHEN and CDR2 as SYDVKM. The CDR3 contains 15 residues. The V and J ends lost 3 bases and 0 bases, in that order; junction bases with no gene match: 2. The CDR3: CASSLGQSSGNTIYF. For the CDR3, the DNA is TGTGCCAGCAGTTTGGGACAGAGCTCTGGAAACACCATATATTTT.